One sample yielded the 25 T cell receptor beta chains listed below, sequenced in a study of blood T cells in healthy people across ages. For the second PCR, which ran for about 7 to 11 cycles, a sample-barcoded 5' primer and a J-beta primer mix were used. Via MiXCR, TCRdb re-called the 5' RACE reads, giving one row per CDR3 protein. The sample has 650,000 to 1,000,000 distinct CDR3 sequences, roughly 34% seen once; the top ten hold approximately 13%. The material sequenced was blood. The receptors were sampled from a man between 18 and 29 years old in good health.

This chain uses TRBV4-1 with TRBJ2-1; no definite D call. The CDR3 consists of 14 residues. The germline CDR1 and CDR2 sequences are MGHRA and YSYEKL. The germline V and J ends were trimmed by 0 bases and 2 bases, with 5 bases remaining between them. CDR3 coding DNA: TGCGCCAGCAGCCAAGAAGGGACCTACAATGAGCAGTTCTTC. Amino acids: CASSQEGTYNEQFF.

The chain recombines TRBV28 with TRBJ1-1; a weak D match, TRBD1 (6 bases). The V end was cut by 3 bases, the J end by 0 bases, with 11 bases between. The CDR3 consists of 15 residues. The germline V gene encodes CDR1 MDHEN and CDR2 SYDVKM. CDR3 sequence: CASSLTGYLNTEAFF. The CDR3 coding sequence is TGTGCCAGCAGTTTGACAGGCTACCTGAACACTGAAGCTTTCTTT.

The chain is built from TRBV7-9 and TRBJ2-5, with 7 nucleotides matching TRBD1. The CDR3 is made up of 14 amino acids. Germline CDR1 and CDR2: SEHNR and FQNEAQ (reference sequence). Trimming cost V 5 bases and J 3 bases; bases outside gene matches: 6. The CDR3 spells CASSGGTAEETQYF. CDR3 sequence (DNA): TGTGCCAGCAGCGGTGGGACAGCCGAAGAGACCCAGTACTTC.

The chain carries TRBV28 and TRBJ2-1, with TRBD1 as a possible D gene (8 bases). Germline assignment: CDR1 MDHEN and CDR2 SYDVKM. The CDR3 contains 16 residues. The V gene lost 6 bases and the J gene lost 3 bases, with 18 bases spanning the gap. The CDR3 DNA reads TGTGCCAGCAGCCCAGCGGGACAGGCCAACTACAATGAGCAGTTCTTC. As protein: CASSPAGQANYNEQFF.

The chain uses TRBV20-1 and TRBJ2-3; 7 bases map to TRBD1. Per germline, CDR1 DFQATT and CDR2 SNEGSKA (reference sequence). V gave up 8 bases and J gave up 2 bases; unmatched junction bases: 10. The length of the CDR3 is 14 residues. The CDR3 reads CSLKARGYTDTQYF. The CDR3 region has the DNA TGCAGTCTTAAAGCCAGGGGGTACACAGATACGCAGTATTTT.

Here the CDR3 reads CASSQDRVHEQFF. The CDR3 DNA reads as TGCGCCAGCAGCCAGGACAGGGTTCACGAGCAGTTCTTC. V gene TRBV4-1 combines with J gene TRBJ2-1, with TRBD1 matching over 8 bases. The germline V gene has CDR1 MGHRA and CDR2 YSYEKL. Trimming cost V 3 bases and J 10 bases; bases outside gene matches: 5. The CDR3 is made up of 13 amino acids.

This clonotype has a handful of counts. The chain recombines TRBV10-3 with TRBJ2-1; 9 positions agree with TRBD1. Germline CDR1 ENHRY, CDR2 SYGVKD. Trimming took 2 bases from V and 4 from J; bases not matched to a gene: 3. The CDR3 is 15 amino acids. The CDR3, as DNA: TGTGCCATCAGTGAGGGAGACAGGGGGTACAATGAGCAGTTCTTC. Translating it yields CAISEGDRGYNEQFF.

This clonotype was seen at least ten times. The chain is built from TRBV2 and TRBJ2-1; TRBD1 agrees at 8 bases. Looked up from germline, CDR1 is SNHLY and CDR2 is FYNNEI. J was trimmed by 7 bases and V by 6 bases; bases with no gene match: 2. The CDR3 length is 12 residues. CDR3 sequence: CASSYRGNEQFF. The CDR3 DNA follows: TGTGCCAGCAGCTACAGGGGGAATGAGCAGTTCTTC.

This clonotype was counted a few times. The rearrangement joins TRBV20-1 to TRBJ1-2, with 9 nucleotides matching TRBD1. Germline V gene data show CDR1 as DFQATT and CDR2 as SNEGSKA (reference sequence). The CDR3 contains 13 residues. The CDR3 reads CRGAGDRVLGYTF. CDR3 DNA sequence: TGCAGGGGAGCGGGGGACAGGGTGCTTGGCTACACCTTC.

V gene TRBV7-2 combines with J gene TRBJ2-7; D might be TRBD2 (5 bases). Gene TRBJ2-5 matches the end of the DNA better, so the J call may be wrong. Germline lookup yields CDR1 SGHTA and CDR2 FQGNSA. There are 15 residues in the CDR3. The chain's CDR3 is CASSFLTRAGETQYF. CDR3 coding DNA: TGTGCCAGCAGCTTCTTAACACGGGCGGGCGAGACCCAGTACTTC.

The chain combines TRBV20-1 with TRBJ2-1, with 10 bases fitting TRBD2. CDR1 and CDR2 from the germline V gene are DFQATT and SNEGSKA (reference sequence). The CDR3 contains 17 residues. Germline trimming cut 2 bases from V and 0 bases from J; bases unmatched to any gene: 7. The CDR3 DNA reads TGCAGTGCTAGACCCCGGACTAGCGGTTACTCCTACAATGAGCAGTTCTTC. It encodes CSARPRTSGYSYNEQFF.

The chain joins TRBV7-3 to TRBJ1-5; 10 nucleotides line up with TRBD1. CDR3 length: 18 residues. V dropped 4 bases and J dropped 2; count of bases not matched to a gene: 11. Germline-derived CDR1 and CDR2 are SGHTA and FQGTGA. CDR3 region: CASSSFPPGTGGNQPQHF. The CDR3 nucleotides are TGTGCCAGCAGCTCATTCCCTCCCGGGACAGGGGGCAATCAGCCCCAGCATTTT. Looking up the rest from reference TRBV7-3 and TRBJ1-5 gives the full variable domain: GAGVSQTPSNKVTEKGKYVELRCDPISGHTALYWYRQSLGQGPEFLIYFQGTGAADDSGLPNDRFFAVRPEGSVSTLKIQRTERGDSAVYLCASSSFPPGTGGNQPQHFGDGTRLSIL.

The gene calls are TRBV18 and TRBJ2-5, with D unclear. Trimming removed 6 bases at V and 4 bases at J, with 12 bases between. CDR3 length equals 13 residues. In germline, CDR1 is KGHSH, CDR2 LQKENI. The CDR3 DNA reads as TGTGCCAGCTCCCCGGGCAGTTTAGAGACCCAGTACTTC. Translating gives CASSPGSLETQYF.

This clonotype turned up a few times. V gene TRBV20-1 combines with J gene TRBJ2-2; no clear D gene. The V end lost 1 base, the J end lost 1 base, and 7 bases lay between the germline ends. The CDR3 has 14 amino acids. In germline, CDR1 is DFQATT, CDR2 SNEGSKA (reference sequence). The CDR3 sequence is CSARGHGNTGELFF. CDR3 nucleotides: TGCAGTGCTAGAGGTCACGGGAACACCGGGGAGCTGTTTTTT.

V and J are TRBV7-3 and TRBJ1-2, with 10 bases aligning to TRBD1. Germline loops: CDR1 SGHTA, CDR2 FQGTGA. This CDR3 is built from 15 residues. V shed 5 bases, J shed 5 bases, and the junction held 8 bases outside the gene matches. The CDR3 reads CASSLGTGVSYGYTF. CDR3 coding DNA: TGTGCCAGCAGCCTGGGGACAGGGGTTAGTTATGGCTACACCTTC.

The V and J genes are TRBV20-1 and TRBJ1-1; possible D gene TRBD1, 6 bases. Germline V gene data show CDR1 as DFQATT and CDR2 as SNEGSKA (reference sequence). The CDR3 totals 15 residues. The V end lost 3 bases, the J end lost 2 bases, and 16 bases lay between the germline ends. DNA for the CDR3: TGCAGTGCTAGCCAGGACAGCATATCTAACACTGAAGCTTTCTTT. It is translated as CSASQDSISNTEAFF.

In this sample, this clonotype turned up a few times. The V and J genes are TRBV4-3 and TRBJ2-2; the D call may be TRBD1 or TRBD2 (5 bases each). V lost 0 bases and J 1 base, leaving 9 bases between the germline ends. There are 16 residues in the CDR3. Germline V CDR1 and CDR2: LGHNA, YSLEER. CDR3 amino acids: CASSQEGRLNTGELFF. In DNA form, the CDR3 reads TGCGCCAGCAGCCAAGAGGGACGGCTGAACACCGGGGAGCTGTTTTTT.

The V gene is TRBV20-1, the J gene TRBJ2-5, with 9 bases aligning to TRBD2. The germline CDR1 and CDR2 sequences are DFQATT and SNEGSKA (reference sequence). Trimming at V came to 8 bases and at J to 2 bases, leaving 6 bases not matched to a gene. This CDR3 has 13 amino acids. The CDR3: CSPLAGVQETQYF. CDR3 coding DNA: TGCAGTCCGTTAGCGGGGGTACAAGAGACCCAGTACTTC.

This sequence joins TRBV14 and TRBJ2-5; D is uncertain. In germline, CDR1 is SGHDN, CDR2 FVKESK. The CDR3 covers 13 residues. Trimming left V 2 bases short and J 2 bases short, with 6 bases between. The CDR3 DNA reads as TGTGCCAGCAGCCAAAGTGCGCAAGAGACCCAGTACTTC. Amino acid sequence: CASSQSAQETQYF.

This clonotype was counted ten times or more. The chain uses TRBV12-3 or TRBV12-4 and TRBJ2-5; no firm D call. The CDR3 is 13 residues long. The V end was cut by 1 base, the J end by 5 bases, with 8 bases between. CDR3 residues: CASSLVSWETQYF. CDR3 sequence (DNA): TGTGCCAGCAGTTTAGTCAGCTGGGAGACCCAGTACTTC.

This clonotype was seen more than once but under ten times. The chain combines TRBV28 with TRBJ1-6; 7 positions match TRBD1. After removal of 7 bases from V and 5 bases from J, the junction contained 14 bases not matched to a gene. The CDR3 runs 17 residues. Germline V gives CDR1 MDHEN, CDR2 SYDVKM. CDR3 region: CASKGQGVPLDNSPLHF. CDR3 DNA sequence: TGTGCCAGCAAGGGGCAGGGGGTTCCCCTCGATAATTCACCCCTCCACTTT.

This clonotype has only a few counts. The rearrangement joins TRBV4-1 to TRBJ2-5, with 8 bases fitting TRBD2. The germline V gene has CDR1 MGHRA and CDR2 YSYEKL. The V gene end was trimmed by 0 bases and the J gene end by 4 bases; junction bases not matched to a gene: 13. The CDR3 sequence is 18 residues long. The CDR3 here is CASSQETVPASGRETQYF. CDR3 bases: TGCGCCAGCAGCCAAGAAACAGTCCCGGCTAGCGGGCGAGAGACCCAGTACTTC.

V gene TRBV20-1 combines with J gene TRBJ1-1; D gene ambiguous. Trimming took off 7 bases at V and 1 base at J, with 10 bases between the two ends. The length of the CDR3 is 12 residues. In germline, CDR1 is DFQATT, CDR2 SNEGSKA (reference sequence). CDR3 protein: CSGKAGNTEAFF. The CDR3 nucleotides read TGCAGTGGGAAAGCCGGGAACACTGAAGCTTTCTTT.

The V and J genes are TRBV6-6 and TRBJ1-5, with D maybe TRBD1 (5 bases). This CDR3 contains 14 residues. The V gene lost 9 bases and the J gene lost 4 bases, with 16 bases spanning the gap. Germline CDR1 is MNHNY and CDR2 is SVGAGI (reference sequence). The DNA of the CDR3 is TGTGCCAGTGGACGACAGCCCCAAAATCAGCCCCAGCATTTT. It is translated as CASGRQPQNQPQHF.

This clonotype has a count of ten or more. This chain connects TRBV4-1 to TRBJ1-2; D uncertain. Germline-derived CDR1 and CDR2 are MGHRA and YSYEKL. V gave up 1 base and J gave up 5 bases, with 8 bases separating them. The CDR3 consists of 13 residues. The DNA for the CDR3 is TGCGCCAGCAGCCAAGGACGTAATTATGGCTACACCTTC. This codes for CASSQGRNYGYTF.